The T cell receptor beta chain described here comes from a study of T-cell memory formation after mild COVID-19. This clonotype was detected a few times. What it recognizes is unknown. The study, taken as a whole, reports: Memory cells collected pre-infection included some clones that later responded, suggesting cross-reactive memory joined. Contracting CD4+ clones sat mainly in CM and EM; CD8+ in EMRA. Clones that contracted from day 15 to 85 had balanced CD4/CD8; later expanders were CD4+ biased.

Germline V lookup: CDR1 SGHTA, CDR2 FQGNSA. The CDR3 consists of 16 residues. After removal of 0 bases from V and 1 base from J, the junction contained 6 bases not matched to a gene. Libraries for TCRalpha and TCRbeta carried sample barcodes and unique molecular identifiers via 5'RACE. TCRdb re-called the 5' RACE reads through MiXCR, storing one row per CDR3 protein. In the table there are about 430,000 distinct CDR3 sequences, 20% to 30% of which are singletons. The sequenced material came from PBMCs or a T cell subset sorted from them (not recorded which). The TCR comes from an adult woman who had mild COVID-19 (a few samples of this study predate the infection). Cell type and time point are not known. The chain combines TRBV7-2 with TRBJ2-7, with 7 bases aligning to TRBD2. DNA for the CDR3: TGTGCCAGCAGCTTAGCTCCAGCGGGGTTGTCCTACGAGCAGTACTTC. Translation: CASSLAPAGLSYEQYF.